The T cell receptor (beta chain) described here comes from a study of blood T cell repertoires in COVID-19. Overall study: The origin of the acute and convalescent COVID-19 samples was the United States, Italy and Spain. PBMCs, B-cell-depleted T cells, or T cells provided the cDNA or gDNA that made up the material.

CDR1 and CDR2 from the germline V gene are MNHEY and SVGAGI. The CDR3 is made up of 15 amino acids. Deletions cut 2 bases from V and 4 bases from J, with 14 bases between. TCRdb keeps only in-frame clones here, not all; method: immunoSEQ multiplex PCR. The data hold around 79,000 clones, with 88% observed a single time. The sample consisted of peripheral blood. J is TRBJ2-5 and V is TRBV6-5; maybe TRBD1 (7 bases). This receptor was identified in a human donor in a cohort sampled during active COVID-19. The CDR3: CASSYHAGGRETQYF. CDR3 in DNA: TGTGCCAGCAGTTACCATGCAGGGGGGAGAGAGACCCAGTACTTC.